The following is a T cell receptor beta chain sequence with its context. This sample is part of a study of T cell responses to AZD1222 COVID-19 vaccine. V was pared by 0 bases and J by 5 bases, with 13 bases between. CDR1 is ENHRY and CDR2 is SYGVKD in the germline V gene. CDR3 length: 16 amino acids. TCRdb's table, derived via immunoSEQ multiplex PCR, lists solely in-frame clones and lacks some. This sample carries over 110,000 clones, roughly 90% of them seen once, and the ten largest clones take 1.5% to 2%. The receptor's source is an adult who received the AZD1222 COVID-19 vaccine. The sequenced sample was peripheral blood, obtained 28 days after the second AZD1222 dose. The chain has TRBV10-3 and TRBJ1-4; D unresolved. The CDR3 sequence: CAISESAGIANEKLFF. The CDR3 DNA is TGTGCCATCAGTGAGTCGGCCGGGATCGCGAATGAAAAACTGTTTTTT.